The T cell receptor (beta chain) described here comes from a study of cytomegalovirus exposure and HLA in healthy donors. Notes on the study in general: Most TCR sequences proved rare, with some public TCRs found in many donors.

V was clipped by 8 bases and J by 5 bases; unmatched bases: 16. The CDR3 sequence is 16 residues long. Germline assignment: CDR1 ENHRY and CDR2 SYGVKD. This clone was seen a handful of times. As yet, its antigen is unknown. The donors were in the roughly 110-subject validation cohort; that cohort was separate from the roughly 620-subject first cohort. TCRdb's copy holds only in-frame clones and misses some; the assay was immunoSEQ multiplex PCR. The data contain tens of thousands of clones, approximately 91% of them singletons. The sequenced sample consisted of PBMCs. The clonotype originates from a man aged 25 to 40 in good health and CMV-seronegative. The chain is built from TRBV10-3 and TRBJ2-7; TRBD2 matches at 9 bases. The CDR3 sequence is CAIQGPMREGPHEQYF. DNA for the CDR3: TGTGCCATCCAGGGGCCCATGCGGGAGGGCCCCCACGAGCAGTACTTC.